This TCR beta chain comes out of a study of somatic mutations in cytotoxic T cells in rheumatoid arthritis. Across the whole study: Certain T-cell populations stained with V beta antibodies were FACS-sorted to nearly 100% purity, and V beta1+ cells were TCRB-sequenced. The study's findings and limits: The clonality of CD8+ T cells was not significantly different between rheumatoid arthritis patients and age-matched healthy controls.

This clone has a handful of counts. Its antigen is unknown. Researchers isolated CD4+ and CD8+ cells by positive magnetic bead selection and then checked their purity by flow cytometry. Assay used: immunoSEQ multiplex PCR; TCRdb lists only in-frame clones, some missing. The sample yields some 14,000 clones, 60% to 85% seen once. Germline V CDR1 and CDR2: SNHLY, FYNNEI. The CDR3 spans 16 residues. Trimming took 3 bases from V and 4 from J, leaving 13 bases between them. Material for sequencing was CD8+ T cells sorted from blood. The receptor was isolated from an adult with rheumatoid arthritis. The J gene is TRBJ1-6, the V gene TRBV2, with D possibly TRBD1 on 6 matching bases. The DNA for the CDR3 is TGTGCCAGCAGTGAGCTCAGGGGTGGATATAATTCACCCCTCCACTTT. This encodes CASSELRGGYNSPLHF.